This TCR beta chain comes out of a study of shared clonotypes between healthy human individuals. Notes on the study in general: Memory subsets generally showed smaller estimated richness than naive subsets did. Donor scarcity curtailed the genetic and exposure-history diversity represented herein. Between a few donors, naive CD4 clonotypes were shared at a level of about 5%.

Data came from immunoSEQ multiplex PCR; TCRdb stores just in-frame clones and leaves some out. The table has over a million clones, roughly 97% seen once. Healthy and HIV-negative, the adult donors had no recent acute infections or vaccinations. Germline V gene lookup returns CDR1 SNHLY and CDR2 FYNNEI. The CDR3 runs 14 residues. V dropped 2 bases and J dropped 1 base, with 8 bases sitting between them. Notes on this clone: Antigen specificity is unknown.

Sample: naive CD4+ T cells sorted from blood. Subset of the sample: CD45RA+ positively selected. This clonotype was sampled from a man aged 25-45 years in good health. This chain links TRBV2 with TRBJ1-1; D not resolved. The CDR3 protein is CASSETPSNTEAFF. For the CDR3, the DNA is TGTGCCAGCAGTGAAACCCCCTCGAACACTGAAGCTTTCTTT.